A single T cell receptor beta chain is shown here with its context. The target antigen is unknown. This CDR3 is built from 13 residues. Germline V gene sequence: CDR1 SGHDT, CDR2 YYEEEE. Deletions cut 0 bases from V and 8 bases from J, with 6 bases between. These data belong to a study of post-analysis software for immune sequencing data. Study context: Relapsing-remitting, secondary progressive and progressive-relapsing forms made up the multiple sclerosis disease courses. Study-wide findings and caveats: Five or six TRBV segments were significantly more frequent in patients than in controls. TRBV5-6, TRBV5-1 and TRBV20-1 were among these segments. Among multiple sclerosis patients, normalized Chao1 diversity was significantly below that of controls. Strong co-clustering by F measure was evident for samples that had been prepared in the same batch.

Unique molecular identifiers featured in each of the TCR beta cDNA libraries. T cells numbering about 0.85 to 10 million yielded cDNA molecules that totaled around 500,000. TCRdb called the PCR reads again in MiXCR, with one record for every CDR3 protein. The sample holds 650,000 to 850,000 distinct CDR3 sequences; about 43% are singletons and the top ten take roughly 4.5%. The TCR sequence derives from a girl aged 5 to 17 with multiple sclerosis. The sequencing sample was made of blood. The chain recombines TRBV5-6 with TRBJ1-6; D is unresolved. The CDR3 nucleotides read TGTGCCAGCAGCTTGGCCATTGATTCACCCCTCCACTTT. Its translation is CASSLAIDSPLHF. Together with reference TRBV5-6 and TRBJ1-6, the CDR3 gives the full variable domain: DAGVTQSPTHLIKTRGQQVTLRCSPKSGHDTVSWYQQALGQGPQFIFQYYEEEERQRGNFPDRFSGHQFPNYSSELNVNALLLGDSALYLCASSLAIDSPLHFGNGTRLTVT.